This T cell receptor beta chain comes out of a study of blood T cell repertoires in COVID-19. Study at large: PBMCs, B-cell-depleted T cells, or T cells were the source of the cDNA or gDNA that made up the material.

As regards this clone: This CDR3 is also generated by other DNA sequences in the sample.

Using immunoSEQ multiplex PCR, the repertoire was profiled, and TCRdb retains in-frame clones only, with some absent. Of around 50,000 clones in the sample, roughly 85% were seen once. This CDR3 is built from 14 residues. Trimming removed 9 bases at V and 8 bases at J, with 19 bases between. Germline V gives CDR1 LNHNV, CDR2 YYDKDF (reference sequence). This chain joins TRBV15 and TRBJ1-4; D not certain. This sequence was found in a woman older than 75 with acute or convalescent COVID-19. Material: peripheral blood. This chain's CDR3 is CATSRPGFGEKLFF. CDR3 DNA sequence: TGTGCCACTAGCCGTCCGGGGTTCGGGGAAAAACTGTTTTTT.